This T cell receptor (beta chain) was profiled in a study of shared clonotypes between healthy human individuals. General study findings and limits: The authors sampled blood alone, and tissue repertoires likely differ.

The CDR3 sequence is 14 residues long. Germline V gives CDR1 MNHNS, CDR2 SASEGT. Trimming removed 5 bases from V and 4 bases from J; junction bases left unmatched: 5. This clone has a single count. Its antigen is currently unknown. The protocol was immunoSEQ multiplex PCR, while the TCRdb copy is restricted to in-frame clones and leaves out a portion. The top ten clones hold over 0.1% of a sample with hundreds of thousands of clones, about 95% of them seen once. CD8 cells regarded as naive lacked CD45RO, were positively chosen for CCR7, and omitted terminally differentiated effector memory CD45RA+ cells.

Sequencing was done on a sample of naive CD8+ T cells sorted from blood. The TCR comes from a woman aged 30 to 39 in good health. The chain links TRBV6-1 to TRBJ2-1; TRBD2 matches at 7 bases. The CDR3 DNA is TGTGCCAGCAGTCCACAGCGGGGTTACAATGAGCAGTTCTTC. Its translation is CASSPQRGYNEQFF.